The source of this T cell receptor beta chain is a study of blood T cell repertoires in COVID-19. Study details: Spain, Italy and the United States supplied samples that represented acute and convalescent COVID-19. Sample material is recorded as cDNA or gDNA derived from T cells, B-cell-depleted T cells, or PBMCs.

In the source study's methods: Estimated nucleated cell counts came from reference gene primer amplification. Profiling relied on immunoSEQ multiplex PCR, and the TCRdb table lists in-frame clones only, not all of them. D and trimming come from the DNA, and the V and J calls and clone size come from that table. The sample lists over 95,000 clones, 70% to 90% occurring once. V gave up 4 bases and J gave up 4 bases; unmatched junction bases: 8. Germline CDR1 reads SGHNT; CDR2 reads YYREEE (reference sequence). This CDR3 is 14 amino acids long. Sequences were obtained from peripheral blood. The rearrangement uses TRBV5-4 and TRBJ2-7, with 7 bases aligning to TRBD1. This receptor was taken from a man aged 35 to 55 with acute or convalescent COVID-19. CDR3 region: CASSLQGPGYEQYF. The CDR3, as DNA: TGTGCCAGCAGCCTACAGGGGCCGGGGTACGAGCAGTACTTC.